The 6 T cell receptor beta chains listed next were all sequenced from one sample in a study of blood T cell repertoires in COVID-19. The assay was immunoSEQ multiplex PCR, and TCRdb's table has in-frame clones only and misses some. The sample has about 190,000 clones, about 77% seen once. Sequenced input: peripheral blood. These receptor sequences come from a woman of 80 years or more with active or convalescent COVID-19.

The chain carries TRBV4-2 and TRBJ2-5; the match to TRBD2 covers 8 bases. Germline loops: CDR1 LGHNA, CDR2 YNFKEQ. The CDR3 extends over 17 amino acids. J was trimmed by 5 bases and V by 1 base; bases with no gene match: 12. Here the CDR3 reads CASSQVDFRGGLETQYF. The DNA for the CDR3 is TGTGCCAGCAGCCAAGTTGATTTTCGGGGGGGCCTGGAGACCCAGTACTTC.

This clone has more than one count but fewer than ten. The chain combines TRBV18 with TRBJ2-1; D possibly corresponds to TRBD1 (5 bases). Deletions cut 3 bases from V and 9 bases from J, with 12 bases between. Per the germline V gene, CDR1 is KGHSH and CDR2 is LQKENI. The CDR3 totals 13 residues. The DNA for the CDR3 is TGTGCCAGCTCACCTTCTAGGGGCTTTGAGCAGTTCTTC. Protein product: CASSPSRGFEQFF.

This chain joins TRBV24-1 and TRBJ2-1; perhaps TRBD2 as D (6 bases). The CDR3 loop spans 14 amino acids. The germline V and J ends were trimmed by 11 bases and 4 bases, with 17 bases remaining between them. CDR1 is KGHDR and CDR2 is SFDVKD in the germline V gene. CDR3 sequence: CAIGGSGSYNEQFF. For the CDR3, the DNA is TGTGCCATAGGAGGTAGCGGTTCTTACAATGAGCAGTTCTTC.

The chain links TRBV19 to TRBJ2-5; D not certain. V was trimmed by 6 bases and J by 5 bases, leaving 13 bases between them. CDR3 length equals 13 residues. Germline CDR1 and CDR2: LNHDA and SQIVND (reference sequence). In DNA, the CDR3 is TGTGCCAGTAGCCGATCGCGGTCTGAGACCCAGTACTTC. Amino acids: CASSRSRSETQYF.

The CDR3 nucleotides are TGTGCCAGCAGCGCGGACAGGGGTTTCGGCACCATATATTTT. Amino acids: CASSADRGFGTIYF. The chain combines TRBV9 with TRBJ1-3; 9 nucleotides align to TRBD1. The CDR3 loop spans 14 amino acids. The V segment lost 3 bases and the J segment 9 bases; nucleotides outside the gene matches: 7. The germline CDR1 and CDR2 sequences are SGDLS and YYNGEE.

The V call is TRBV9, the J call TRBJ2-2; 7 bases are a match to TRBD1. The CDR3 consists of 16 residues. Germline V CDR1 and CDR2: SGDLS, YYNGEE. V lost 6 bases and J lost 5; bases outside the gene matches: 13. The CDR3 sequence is CASTFRDSRSTGELFF. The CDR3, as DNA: TGTGCCAGCACCTTCCGGGACAGCCGATCGACCGGGGAGCTGTTTTTT. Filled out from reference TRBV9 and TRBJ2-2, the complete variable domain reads DSGVTQTPKHLITATGQRVTLRCSPRSGDLSVYWYQQSLDQGLQFLIQYYNGEERAKGNILERFSAQQFPDLHSELNLSSLELGDSALYFCASTFRDSRSTGELFFGEGSRLTVL.